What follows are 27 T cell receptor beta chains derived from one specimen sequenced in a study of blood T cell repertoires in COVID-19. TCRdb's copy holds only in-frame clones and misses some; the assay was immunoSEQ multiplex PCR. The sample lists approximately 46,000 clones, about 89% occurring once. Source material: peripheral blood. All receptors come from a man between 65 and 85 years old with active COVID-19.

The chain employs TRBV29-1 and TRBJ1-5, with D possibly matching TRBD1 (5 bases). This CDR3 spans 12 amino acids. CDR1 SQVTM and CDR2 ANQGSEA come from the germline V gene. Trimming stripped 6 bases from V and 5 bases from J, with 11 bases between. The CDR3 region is CSVKGSDQPQHF. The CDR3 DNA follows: TGCAGCGTAAAGGGGTCTGATCAGCCCCAGCATTTT.

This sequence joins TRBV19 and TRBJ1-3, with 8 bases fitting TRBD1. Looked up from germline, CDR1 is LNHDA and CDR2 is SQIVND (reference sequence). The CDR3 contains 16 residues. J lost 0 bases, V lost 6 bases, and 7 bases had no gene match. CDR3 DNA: TGTGCCAGTAGCTCGGACAGGGCAAGCTCTGGAAACACCATATATTTT. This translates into CASSSDRASSGNTIYF.

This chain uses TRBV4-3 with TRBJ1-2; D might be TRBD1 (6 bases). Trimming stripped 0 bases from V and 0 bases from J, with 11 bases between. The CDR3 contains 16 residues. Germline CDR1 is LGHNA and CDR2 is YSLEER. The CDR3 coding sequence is TGCGCCAGCAGCCAAGAGACGGACAGATCTAACTATGGCTACACCTTC. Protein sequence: CASSQETDRSNYGYTF.

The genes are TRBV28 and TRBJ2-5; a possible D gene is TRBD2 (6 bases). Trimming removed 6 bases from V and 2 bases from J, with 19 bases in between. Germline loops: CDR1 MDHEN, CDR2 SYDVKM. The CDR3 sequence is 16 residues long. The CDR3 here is CASRGGNPGLQETQYF. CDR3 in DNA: TGTGCCAGCAGGGGGGGTAACCCGGGACTGCAAGAGACCCAGTACTTC. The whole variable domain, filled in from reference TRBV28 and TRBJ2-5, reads DVKVTQSSRYLVKRTGEKVFLECVQDMDHENMFWYRQDPGLGLRLIYFSYDVKMKEKGDIPEGYSVSREKKERFSLILESASTNQTSMYLCASRGGNPGLQETQYFGPGTRLLVL.

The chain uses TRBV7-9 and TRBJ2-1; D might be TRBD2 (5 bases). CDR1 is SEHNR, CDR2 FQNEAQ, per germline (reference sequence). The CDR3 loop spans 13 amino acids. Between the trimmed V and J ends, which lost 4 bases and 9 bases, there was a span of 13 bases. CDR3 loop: CASSWLLGSEQFF. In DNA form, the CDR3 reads TGTGCCAGCAGCTGGTTACTAGGGAGTGAGCAGTTCTTC. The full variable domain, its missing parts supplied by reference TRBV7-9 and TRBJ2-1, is DTGVSQNPRHKITKRGQNVTFRCDPISEHNRLYWYRQTLGQGPEFLTYFQNEAQLEKSRLLSDRFSAERPKGSFSTLEIQRTEQGDSAMYLCASSWLLGSEQFFGPGTRLTVL.

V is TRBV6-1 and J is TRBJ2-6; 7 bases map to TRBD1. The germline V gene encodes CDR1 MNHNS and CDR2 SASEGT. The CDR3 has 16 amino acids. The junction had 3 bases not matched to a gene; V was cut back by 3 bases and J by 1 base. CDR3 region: CASSDRGKSGANVLTF. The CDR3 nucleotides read TGTGCCAGCAGTGACAGGGGGAAGTCTGGGGCCAACGTCCTGACTTTC.

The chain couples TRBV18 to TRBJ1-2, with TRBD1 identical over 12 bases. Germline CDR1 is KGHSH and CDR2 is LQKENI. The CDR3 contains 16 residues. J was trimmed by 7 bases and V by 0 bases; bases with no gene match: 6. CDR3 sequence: CASSPPRGQGALGYTF. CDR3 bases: TGTGCCAGCTCACCACCGAGGGGACAGGGGGCGCTTGGCTACACCTTC.

The DNA of the CDR3 is TGTGCCACCAGCAGAGTTCCAGCGGGGGGCAATGAGCAGTTCTTC. Amino acid sequence: CATSRVPAGGNEQFF. The rearrangement uses TRBV15 and TRBJ2-1; 9 nucleotides match TRBD2. The CDR3 has 15 amino acids. CDR1 and CDR2 (germline): LNHNV, YYDKDF (reference sequence). The V gene end was trimmed by 1 base and the J gene end by 6 bases; junction bases not matched to a gene: 4.

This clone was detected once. CDR3 bases: TGTGCCAGCAGCCAAGAGCGGAGGGTAACTAAAACCGGGGAGCTGTTTTTT. This encodes CASSQERRVTKTGELFF. The chain links TRBV3-1 (or the pseudogene TRBV3-2) to TRBJ2-2, with D possibly matching TRBD2 (6 bases). CDR1 and CDR2 (germline): LGHDT, YNNKEL (reference sequence). The CDR3 loop spans 17 amino acids. The germline V and J ends were trimmed by 0 bases and 5 bases, with 16 bases remaining between them.

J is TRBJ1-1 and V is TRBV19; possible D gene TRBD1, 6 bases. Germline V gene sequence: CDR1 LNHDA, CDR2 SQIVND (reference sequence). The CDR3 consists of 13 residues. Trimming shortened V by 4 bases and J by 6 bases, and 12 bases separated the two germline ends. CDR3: CASSTTGNAEAFF. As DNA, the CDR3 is TGTGCCAGTAGTACCACAGGGAATGCTGAAGCTTTCTTT.

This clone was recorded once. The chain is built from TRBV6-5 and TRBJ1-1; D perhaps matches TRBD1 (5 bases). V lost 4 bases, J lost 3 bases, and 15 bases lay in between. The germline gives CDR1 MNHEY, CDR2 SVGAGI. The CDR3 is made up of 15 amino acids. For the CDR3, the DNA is TGTGCCAGCAGTTCAGGGCAGGTCTGGGACACTGAAGCTTTCTTT. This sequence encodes CASSSGQVWDTEAFF.

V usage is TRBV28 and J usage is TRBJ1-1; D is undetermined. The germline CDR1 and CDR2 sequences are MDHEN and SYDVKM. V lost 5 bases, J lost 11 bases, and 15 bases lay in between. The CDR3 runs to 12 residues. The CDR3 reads CASSPPVVEAFF. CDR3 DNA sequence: TGTGCCAGCAGTCCCCCGGTAGTGGAGGCTTTCTTT.

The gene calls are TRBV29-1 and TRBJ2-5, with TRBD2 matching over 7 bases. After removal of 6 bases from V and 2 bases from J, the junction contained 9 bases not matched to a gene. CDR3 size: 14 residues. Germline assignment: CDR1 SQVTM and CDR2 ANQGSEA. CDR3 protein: CSVGAAGNQETQYF. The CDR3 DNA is TGCAGCGTCGGGGCAGCGGGGAATCAAGAGACCCAGTACTTC.

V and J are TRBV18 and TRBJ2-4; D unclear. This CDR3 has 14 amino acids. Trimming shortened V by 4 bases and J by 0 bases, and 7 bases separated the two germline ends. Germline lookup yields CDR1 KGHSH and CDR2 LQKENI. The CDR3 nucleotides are TGTGCCAGCTCACGTCCGGGAGCCAAAAACATTCAGTACTTC. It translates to CASSRPGAKNIQYF.

CDR3 loop: CASSPRTGVEEKLFF. The DNA for the CDR3 is TGTGCCAGCAGTCCTAGGACAGGGGTGGAGGAAAAACTGTTTTTT. The chain has TRBV28 and TRBJ1-4; 9 bases map to TRBD1. The CDR3 consists of 15 residues. V gave up 5 bases and J gave up 8 bases; unmatched junction bases: 9. CDR1 MDHEN and CDR2 SYDVKM come from the germline V gene. The whole variable domain, filled in from reference TRBV28 and TRBJ1-4, reads DVKVTQSSRYLVKRTGEKVFLECVQDMDHENMFWYRQDPGLGLRLIYFSYDVKMKEKGDIPEGYSVSREKKERFSLILESASTNQTSMYLCASSPRTGVEEKLFFGSGTQLSVL.

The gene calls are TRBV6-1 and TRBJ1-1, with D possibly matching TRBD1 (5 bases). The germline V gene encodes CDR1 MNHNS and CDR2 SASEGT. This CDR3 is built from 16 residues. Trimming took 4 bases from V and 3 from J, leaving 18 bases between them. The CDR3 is CASSAFSQGVDTEAFF. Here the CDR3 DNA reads TGTGCCAGCAGTGCATTCTCCCAGGGCGTCGACACTGAAGCTTTCTTT.

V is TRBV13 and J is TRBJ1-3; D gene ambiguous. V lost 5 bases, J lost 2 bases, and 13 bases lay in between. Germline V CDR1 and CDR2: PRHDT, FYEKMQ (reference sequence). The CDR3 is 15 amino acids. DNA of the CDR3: TGTGCCAGCAGCCCCCCTGCCAGGCCTGGAAACACCATATATTTT. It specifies CASSPPARPGNTIYF. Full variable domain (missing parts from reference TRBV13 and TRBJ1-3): AAGVIQSPRHLIKEKRETATLKCYPIPRHDTVYWYQQGPGQDPQFLISFYEKMQSDKGSIPDRFSAQQFSDYHSELNMSSLELGDSALYFCASSPPARPGNTIYFGEGSWLTVV.

CDR3 region: CASSRDRDEKLFF. CDR3 nucleotides: TGTGCCAGCTCACGGGACAGGGATGAAAAACTGTTTTTT. The chain couples TRBV18 to TRBJ1-4; TRBD1 agrees at 9 bases. The CDR3 sequence is 13 residues long. The germline CDR1 and CDR2 sequences are KGHSH and LQKENI. V was pared by 4 bases and J by 6 bases, with 0 bases of the junction left unmatched.

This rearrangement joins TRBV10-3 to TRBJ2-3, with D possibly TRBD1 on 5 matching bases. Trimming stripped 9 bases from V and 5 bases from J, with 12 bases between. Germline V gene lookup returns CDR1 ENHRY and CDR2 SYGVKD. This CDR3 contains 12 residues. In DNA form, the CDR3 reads TGTGCCATTGGGGCGCAGATAGATACGCAGTATTTT. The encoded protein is CAIGAQIDTQYF.

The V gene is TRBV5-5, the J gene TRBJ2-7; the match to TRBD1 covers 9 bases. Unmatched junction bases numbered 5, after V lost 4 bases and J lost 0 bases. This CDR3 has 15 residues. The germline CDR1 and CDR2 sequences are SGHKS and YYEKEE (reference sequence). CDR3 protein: CASSLTGGSSYEQYF. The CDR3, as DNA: TGTGCCAGCAGCCTGACAGGGGGGAGCTCCTACGAGCAGTACTTC.

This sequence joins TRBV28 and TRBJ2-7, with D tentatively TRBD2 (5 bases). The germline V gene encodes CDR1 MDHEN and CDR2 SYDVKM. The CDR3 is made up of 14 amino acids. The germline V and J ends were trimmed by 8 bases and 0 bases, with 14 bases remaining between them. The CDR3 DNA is TGTGCCAGCTCCAAACCTCGGGGCTCCTACGAGCAGTACTTC. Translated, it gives CASSKPRGSYEQYF.

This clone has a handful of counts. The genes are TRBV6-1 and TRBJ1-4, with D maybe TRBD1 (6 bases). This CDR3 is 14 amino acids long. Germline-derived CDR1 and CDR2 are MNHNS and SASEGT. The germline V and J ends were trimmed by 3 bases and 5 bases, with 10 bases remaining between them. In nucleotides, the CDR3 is TGTGCCAGCAGTGAGGGGGCGGCGAATGAAAAACTGTTTTTT. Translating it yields CASSEGAANEKLFF.

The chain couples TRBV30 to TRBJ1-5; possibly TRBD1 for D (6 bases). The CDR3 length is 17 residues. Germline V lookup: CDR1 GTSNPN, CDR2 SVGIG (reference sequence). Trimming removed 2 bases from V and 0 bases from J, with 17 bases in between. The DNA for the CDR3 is TGTGCCTGGAGTAGGGGGACACCACCGCATAGCAATCAGCCCCAGCATTTT. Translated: CAWSRGTPPHSNQPQHF.

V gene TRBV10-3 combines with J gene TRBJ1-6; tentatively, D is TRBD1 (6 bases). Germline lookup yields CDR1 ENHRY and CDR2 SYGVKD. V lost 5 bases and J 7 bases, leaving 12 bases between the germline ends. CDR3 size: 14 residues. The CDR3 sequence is CAISPGQTNSPLHF. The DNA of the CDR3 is TGTGCCATCAGTCCGGGACAAACGAATTCACCCCTCCACTTT.

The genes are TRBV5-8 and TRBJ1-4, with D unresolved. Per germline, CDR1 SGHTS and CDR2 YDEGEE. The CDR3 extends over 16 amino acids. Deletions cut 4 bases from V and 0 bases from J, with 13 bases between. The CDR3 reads CASSPRYTATNEKLFF. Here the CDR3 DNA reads TGTGCCAGCAGCCCCCGCTACACAGCAACTAATGAAAAACTGTTTTTT.

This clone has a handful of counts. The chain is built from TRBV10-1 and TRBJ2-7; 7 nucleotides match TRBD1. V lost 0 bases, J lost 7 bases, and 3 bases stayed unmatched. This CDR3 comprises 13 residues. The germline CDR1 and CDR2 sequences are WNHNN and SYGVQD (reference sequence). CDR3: CASSESRGQEQYF. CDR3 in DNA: TGCGCCAGCAGTGAGTCAAGGGGACAGGAGCAGTACTTC.

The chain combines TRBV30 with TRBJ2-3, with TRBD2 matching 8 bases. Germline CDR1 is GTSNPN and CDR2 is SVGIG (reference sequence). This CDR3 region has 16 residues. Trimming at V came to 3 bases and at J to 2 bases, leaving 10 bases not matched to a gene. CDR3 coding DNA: TGTGCCTGGAGCGATCGGGGGGGGTTCGTCACAGATACGCAGTATTTT. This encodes CAWSDRGGFVTDTQYF.